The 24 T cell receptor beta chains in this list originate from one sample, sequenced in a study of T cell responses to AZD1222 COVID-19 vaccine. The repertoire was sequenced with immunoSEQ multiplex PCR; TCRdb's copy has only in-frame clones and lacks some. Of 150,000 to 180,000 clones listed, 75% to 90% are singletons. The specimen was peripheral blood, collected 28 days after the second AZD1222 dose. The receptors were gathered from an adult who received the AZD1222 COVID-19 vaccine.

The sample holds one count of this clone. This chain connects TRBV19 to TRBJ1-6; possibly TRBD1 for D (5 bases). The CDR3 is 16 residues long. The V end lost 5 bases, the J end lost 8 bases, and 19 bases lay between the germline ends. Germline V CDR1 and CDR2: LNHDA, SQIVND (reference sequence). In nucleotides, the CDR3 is TGTGCCAGTAGTCCCCTTCCGGGACTGTTGGATTCACCCCTCCACTTT. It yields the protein CASSPLPGLLDSPLHF.

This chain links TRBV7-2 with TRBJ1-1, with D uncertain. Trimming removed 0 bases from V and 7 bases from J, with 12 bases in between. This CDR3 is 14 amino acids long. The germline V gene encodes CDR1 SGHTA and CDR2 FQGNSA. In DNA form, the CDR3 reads TGTGCCAGCAGCTTAGCGCTGGGGAGGCGTGAAGCTTTCTTT. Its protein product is CASSLALGRREAFF. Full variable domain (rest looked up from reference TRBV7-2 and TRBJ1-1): GAGVSQSPSNKVTEKGKDVELRCDPISGHTALYWYRQSLGQGLEFLIYFQGNSAPDKSGLPSDRFSAERTGGSVSTLTIQRTQQEDSAVYLCASSLALGRREAFFGQGTRLTVV.

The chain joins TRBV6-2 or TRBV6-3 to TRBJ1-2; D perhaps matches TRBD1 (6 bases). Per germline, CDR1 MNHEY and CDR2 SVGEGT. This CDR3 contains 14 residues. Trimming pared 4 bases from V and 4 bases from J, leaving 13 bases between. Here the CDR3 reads CASSSTTGSYGYTF. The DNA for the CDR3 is TGTGCCAGCAGTTCTACGACAGGTTCCTATGGCTACACCTTC.

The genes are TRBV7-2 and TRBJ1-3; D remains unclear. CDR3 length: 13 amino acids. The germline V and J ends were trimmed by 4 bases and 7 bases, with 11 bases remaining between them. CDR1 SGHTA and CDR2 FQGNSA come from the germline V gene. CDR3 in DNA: TGTGCCAGCAGCTCCTCGTTGGGGAACACCATATATTTT. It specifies CASSSSLGNTIYF.

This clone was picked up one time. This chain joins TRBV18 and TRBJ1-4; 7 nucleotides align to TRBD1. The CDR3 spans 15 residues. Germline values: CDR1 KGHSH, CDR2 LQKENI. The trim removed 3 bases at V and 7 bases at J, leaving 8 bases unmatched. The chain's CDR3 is CASSPPSTGTEKLFF. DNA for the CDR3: TGTGCCAGCTCACCCCCTTCGACAGGGACTGAAAAACTGTTTTTT.

The DNA for the CDR3 is TGTGCCACCAGTGACCAGGGCTGGGCAGATACGCAGTATTTT. Translating it yields CATSDQGWADTQYF. V gene TRBV24-1 combines with J gene TRBJ2-3, with D perhaps TRBD1 (5 bases). The germline V gene encodes CDR1 KGHDR and CDR2 SFDVKD. The CDR3 runs to 14 residues. V shed 4 bases and J shed 4 bases, with 11 bases lying between them.

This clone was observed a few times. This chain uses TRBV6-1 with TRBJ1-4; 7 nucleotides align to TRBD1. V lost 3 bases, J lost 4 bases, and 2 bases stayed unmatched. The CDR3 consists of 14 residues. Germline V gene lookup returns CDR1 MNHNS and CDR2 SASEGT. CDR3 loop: CASSDRQGNEKLFF. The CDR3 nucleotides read TGTGCCAGCAGTGATAGACAGGGTAATGAAAAACTGTTTTTT.

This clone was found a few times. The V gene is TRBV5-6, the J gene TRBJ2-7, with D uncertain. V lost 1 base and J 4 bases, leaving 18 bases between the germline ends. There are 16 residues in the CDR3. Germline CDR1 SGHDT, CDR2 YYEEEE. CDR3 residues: CASSLTVEHGGYEQYF. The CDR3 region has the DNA TGTGCCAGCAGCTTGACGGTTGAACACGGTGGGTACGAGCAGTACTTC.

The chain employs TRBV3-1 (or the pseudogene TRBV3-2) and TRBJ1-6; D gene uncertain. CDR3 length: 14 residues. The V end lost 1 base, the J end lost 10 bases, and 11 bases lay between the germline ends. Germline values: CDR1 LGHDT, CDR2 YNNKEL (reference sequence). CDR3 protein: CASSQAGGFSPLHF. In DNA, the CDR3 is TGTGCCAGCAGCCAAGCGGGAGGGTTCTCACCCCTCCACTTT.

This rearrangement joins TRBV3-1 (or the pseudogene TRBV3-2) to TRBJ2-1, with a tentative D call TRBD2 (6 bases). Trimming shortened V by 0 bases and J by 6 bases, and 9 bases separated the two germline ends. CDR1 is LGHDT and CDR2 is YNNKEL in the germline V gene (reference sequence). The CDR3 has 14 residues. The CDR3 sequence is CASSQEEGSNEQFF. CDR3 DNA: TGTGCCAGCAGCCAAGAGGAGGGGAGCAATGAGCAGTTCTTC.

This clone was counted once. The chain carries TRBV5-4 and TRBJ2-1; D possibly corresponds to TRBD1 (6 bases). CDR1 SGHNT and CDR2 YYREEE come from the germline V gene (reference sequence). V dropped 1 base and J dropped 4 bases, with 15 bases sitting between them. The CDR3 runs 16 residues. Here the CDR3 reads CASSLSGAATYNEQFF. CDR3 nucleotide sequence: TGTGCCAGCAGCTTGTCAGGGGCCGCAACGTACAATGAGCAGTTCTTC. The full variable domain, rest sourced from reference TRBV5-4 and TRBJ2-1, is ETGVTQSPTHLIKTRGQQVTLRCSSQSGHNTVSWYQQALGQGPQFIFQYYREEENGRGNFPPRFSGLQFPNYSSELNVNALELDDSALYLCASSLSGAATYNEQFFGPGTRLTVL.

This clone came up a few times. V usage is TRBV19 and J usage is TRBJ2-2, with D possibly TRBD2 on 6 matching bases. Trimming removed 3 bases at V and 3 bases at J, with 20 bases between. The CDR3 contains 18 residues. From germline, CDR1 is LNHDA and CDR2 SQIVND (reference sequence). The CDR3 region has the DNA TGTGCCAGTAGTATTCCGGCCTTAACAGGCGGGGACACCGGGGAGCTGTTTTTT. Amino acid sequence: CASSIPALTGGDTGELFF.

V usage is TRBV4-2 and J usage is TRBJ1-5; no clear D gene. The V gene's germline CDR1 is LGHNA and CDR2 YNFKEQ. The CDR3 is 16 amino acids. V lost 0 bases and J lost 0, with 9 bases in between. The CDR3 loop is CASSQDQESSNQPQHF. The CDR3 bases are TGTGCCAGCAGCCAAGATCAGGAAAGTAGCAATCAGCCCCAGCATTTT.

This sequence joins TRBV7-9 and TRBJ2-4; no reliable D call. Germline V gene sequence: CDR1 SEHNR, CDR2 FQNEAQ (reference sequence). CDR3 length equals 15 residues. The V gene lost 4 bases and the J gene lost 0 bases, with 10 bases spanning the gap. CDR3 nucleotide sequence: TGTGCCAGCAGCTCCGGCAAAGGAGCCAAAAACATTCAGTACTTC. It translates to CASSSGKGAKNIQYF. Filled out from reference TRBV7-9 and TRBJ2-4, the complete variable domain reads DTGVSQNPRHKITKRGQNVTFRCDPISEHNRLYWYRQTLGQGPEFLTYFQNEAQLEKSRLLSDRFSAERPKGSFSTLEIQRTEQGDSAMYLCASSSGKGAKNIQYFGAGTRLSVL.

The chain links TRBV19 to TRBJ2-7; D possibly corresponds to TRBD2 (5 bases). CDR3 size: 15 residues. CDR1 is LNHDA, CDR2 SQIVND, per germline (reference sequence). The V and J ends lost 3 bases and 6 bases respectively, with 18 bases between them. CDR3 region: CASSITSLALGEQYF. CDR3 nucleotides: TGTGCCAGTAGTATTACATCTCTAGCTTTAGGCGAGCAGTACTTC.

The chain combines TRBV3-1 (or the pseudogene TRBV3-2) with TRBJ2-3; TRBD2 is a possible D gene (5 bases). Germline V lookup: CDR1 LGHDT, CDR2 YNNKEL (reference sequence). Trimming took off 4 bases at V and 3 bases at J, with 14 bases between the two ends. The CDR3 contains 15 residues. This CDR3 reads CASSRRASGTDTQYF. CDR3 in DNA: TGTGCCAGCAGCCGGCGGGCCTCCGGGACAGATACGCAGTATTTT.

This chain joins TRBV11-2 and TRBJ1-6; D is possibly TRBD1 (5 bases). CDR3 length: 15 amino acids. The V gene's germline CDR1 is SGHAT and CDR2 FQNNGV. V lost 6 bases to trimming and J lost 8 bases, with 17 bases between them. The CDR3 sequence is CASSPGGGLYSPLHF. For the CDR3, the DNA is TGTGCCAGCAGTCCAGGTGGGGGTTTGTATTCACCCCTCCACTTT.

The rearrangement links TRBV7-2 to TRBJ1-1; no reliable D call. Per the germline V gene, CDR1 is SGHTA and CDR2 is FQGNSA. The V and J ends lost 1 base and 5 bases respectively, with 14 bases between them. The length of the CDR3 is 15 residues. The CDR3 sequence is CASSLGPRTGTEAFF. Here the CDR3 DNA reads TGTGCCAGCAGCTTAGGTCCCCGGACTGGGACTGAAGCTTTCTTT.

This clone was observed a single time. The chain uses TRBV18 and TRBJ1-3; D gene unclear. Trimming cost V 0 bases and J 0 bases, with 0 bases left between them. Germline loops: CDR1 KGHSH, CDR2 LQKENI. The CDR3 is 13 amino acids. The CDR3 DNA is TGTGCCAGCTCACCACCCTCTGGAAACACCATATATTTT. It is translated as CASSPPSGNTIYF. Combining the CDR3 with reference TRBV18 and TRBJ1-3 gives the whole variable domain NAGVMQNPRHLVRRRGQEARLRCSPMKGHSHVYWYRQLPEEGLKFMVYLQKENIIDESGMPKERFSAEFPKEGPSILRIQQVVRGDSAAYFCASSPPSGNTIYFGEGSWLTVV.

The CDR3 DNA is TGTGCCAGCAGCATAGCGGGAAGAGGGGCAGATACGCAGTATTTT. The encoded protein is CASSIAGRGADTQYF. The V and J genes are TRBV11-2 and TRBJ2-3; TRBD2 agrees at 8 bases. CDR3 length: 15 residues. CDR1 SGHAT and CDR2 FQNNGV come from the germline V gene. J lost 4 bases, V lost 5 bases, and 8 bases had no gene match.

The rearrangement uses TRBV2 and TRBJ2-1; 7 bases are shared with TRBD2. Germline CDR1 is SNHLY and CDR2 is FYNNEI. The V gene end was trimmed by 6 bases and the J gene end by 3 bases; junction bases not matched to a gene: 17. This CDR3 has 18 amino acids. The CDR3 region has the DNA TGTGCCAGCAGCTACACGAGGATGCGGACTAGGGGCTACAATGAGCAGTTCTTC. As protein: CASSYTRMRTRGYNEQFF.

The CDR3 here is CASSQYSGNNEQFF. In nucleotides, the CDR3 is TGTGCCAGCAGTCAGTATAGCGGAAACAATGAGCAGTTCTTC. The V gene is TRBV27, the J gene TRBJ2-1; D may be TRBD2 (6 bases). V lost 5 bases, J lost 5 bases, and 13 bases lay in between. This CDR3 is 14 amino acids long. Germline assignment: CDR1 MNHEY and CDR2 SMNVEV (reference sequence).

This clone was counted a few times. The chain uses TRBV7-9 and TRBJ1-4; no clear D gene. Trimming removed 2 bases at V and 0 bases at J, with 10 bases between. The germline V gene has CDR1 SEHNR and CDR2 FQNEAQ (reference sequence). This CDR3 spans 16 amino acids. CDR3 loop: CASSLFSGATNEKLFF. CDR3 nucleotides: TGTGCCAGCAGCTTATTTTCTGGGGCAACTAATGAAAAACTGTTTTTT.

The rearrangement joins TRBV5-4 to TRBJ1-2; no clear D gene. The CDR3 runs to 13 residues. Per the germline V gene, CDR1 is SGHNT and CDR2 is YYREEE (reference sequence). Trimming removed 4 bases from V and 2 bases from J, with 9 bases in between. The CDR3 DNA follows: TGTGCCAGCAGCCCTAGACCGAACTATGGCTACACCTTC. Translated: CASSPRPNYGYTF.